This T cell receptor (beta chain) was recorded in a study of blood T cells in healthy people across ages. On the study more broadly: Per every two T cells, about one barcoded beta molecule was captured by template switching. Regarding the study as a whole: Strong correlation was found linking TCR beta diversity to naive T cell percentage. In long-lived donors, naive CD4+ cell counts and diversity exceeded those of aged donors.

Points on this clonotype: Its antigen is as yet unknown.

Germline loops: CDR1 MNHNY, CDR2 SVGAGI (reference sequence). The CDR3 spans 15 residues. Deletions cut 8 bases from V and 2 bases from J, with 13 bases between. PCR was performed a second time for roughly 7 to 11 cycles using a sample-barcoded 5' primer and a J-beta primer mix. MiXCR, run by TCRdb on the 5' RACE reads, gives a single entry per CDR3 protein. The sample carries under 1,100,000 distinct CDR3 sequences, roughly a quarter recorded once. In addition, the sample was reused for a study of T cells of mothers and their children.

V usage is TRBV6-6 and J usage is TRBJ2-6, with D possibly TRBD1 on 5 matching bases. This sequence was found in a girl under 10 years old in good health. Sequencing was carried out using blood. CDR3 coding DNA: TGTGCCAGCCTATTTCGGACACCTGGGGCCAACGTCCTGACTTTC. Amino acids: CASLFRTPGANVLTF.